This entry describes one TCR beta chain. Antigen unknown. The data derive from a study of response to subunit inactivated influenza vaccine. Each CDR3 protein gets one entry after TCRdb re-called the RT-PCR reads with MiXCR. Found here are about 530,000 distinct CDR3 sequences, 10% to 15% of them singletons; the top ten hold roughly 10%. Study findings and constraints: The authors suggested that every seasonal influenza vaccination recruits few new T cells.

CDR3 size: 16 residues. The V end lost 3 bases, the J end lost 4 bases, and 17 bases lay between the germline ends. CDR1 and CDR2 (germline): SGDLS, YYNGEE. The source material was PBMCs from blood, sampled on the day of vaccination. The sequence was obtained from a man in his fifties or sixties who received an inactivated influenza vaccine. The V and J genes are TRBV9 and TRBJ1-3; tentative D call: TRBD1 (6 bases). The chain's CDR3 is CASSAEDSYRGNTIYF. The CDR3 nucleotides are TGTGCCAGCAGCGCTGAGGACAGTTATAGGGGAAACACCATATATTTT.